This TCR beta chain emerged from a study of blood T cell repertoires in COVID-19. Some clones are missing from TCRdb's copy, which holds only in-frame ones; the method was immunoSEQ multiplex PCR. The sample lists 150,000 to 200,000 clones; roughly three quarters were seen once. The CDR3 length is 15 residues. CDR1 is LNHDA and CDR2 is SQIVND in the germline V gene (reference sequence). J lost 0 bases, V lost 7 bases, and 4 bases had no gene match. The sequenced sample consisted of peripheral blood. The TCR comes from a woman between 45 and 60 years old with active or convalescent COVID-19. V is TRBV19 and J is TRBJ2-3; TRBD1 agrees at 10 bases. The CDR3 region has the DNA TGTGCCAGTACGGGACAGGGGACTAGCACAGATACGCAGTATTTT. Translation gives CASTGQGTSTDTQYF.